The 16 T cell receptor beta chains presented below share a single source sample, sequenced in a study of cytotoxic CD8 clonotypes in ibrutinib-treated CLL. Profiling relied on immunoSEQ multiplex PCR, and the TCRdb table lists in-frame clones only, not all of them. The table records 300,000 to 400,000 clones, roughly 71% of them present only once. Sequencing used PBMCs, obtained after 36 months of ibrutinib treatment. The receptors shown here come from a human donor with chronic lymphocytic leukemia.

Only a few counts were recorded for this clone. V usage is TRBV5-6 and J usage is TRBJ1-1; no definite D call. Between the trimmed V and J ends, which lost 4 bases and 1 base, there was a span of 11 bases. In germline, CDR1 is SGHDT, CDR2 YYEEEE. This CDR3 is 14 amino acids long. CDR3 bases: TGTGCCAGCAGCCGTAGAAGAAGGAACACTGAAGCTTTCTTT. It codes for CASSRRRRNTEAFF. The entire variable domain, with the rest obtained from reference TRBV5-6 and TRBJ1-1, is as follows: DAGVTQSPTHLIKTRGQQVTLRCSPKSGHDTVSWYQQALGQGPQFIFQYYEEEERQRGNFPDRFSGHQFPNYSSELNVNALLLGDSALYLCASSRRRRNTEAFFGQGTRLTVV.

This sequence joins TRBV25-1 and TRBJ1-3; D remains unclear. V shed 5 bases and J shed 0 bases, with 8 bases lying between them. The CDR3 is 14 residues long. Germline lookup yields CDR1 MGHDK and CDR2 SYGVNS. In DNA form, the CDR3 reads TGTGCCAGCAGTATCCCTAGCTCTGGAAACACCATATATTTT. As protein: CASSIPSSGNTIYF.

The chain combines TRBV7-9 with TRBJ1-4, with D unclear. V was shortened by 4 bases and J by 8 bases, with 5 bases between the two germline ends. The CDR3 covers 11 residues. The germline V gene has CDR1 SEHNR and CDR2 FQNEAQ (reference sequence). The CDR3 DNA reads as TGTGCCAGCAGCTCGACAGAAAAACTGTTTTTT. This gives the protein CASSSTEKLFF. The variable domain in full, completed from reference TRBV7-9 and TRBJ1-4, reads DTGVSQNPRHKITKRGQNVTFRCDPISEHNRLYWYRQTLGQGPEFLTYFQNEAQLEKSRLLSDRFSAERPKGSFSTLEIQRTEQGDSAMYLCASSSTEKLFFGSGTQLSVL.

This clone appeared once. The gene calls are TRBV11-2 and TRBJ2-5, with D perhaps matching TRBD1 (6 bases). The V end lost 5 bases, the J end lost 5 bases, and 18 bases lay between the germline ends. This CDR3 is 15 amino acids long. Germline assignment: CDR1 SGHAT and CDR2 FQNNGV. This CDR3 is CASSTRRTDKETQYF. CDR3 DNA sequence: TGTGCCAGCAGCACACGCCGGACAGACAAGGAGACCCAGTACTTC. The complete variable domain, with remaining parts taken from reference TRBV11-2 and TRBJ2-5, reads EAGVAQSPRYKIIEKRQSVAFWCNPISGHATLYWYQQILGQGPKLLIQFQNNGVVDDSQLPKDRFSAERLKGVDSTLKIQPAKLEDSAVYLCASSTRRTDKETQYFGPGTRLLVL.

The chain employs TRBV5-1 and TRBJ2-5; TRBD2 matches 12 bases. Germline V CDR1 and CDR2: SGHRS, YFSETQ. The CDR3 length is 16 residues. Trimming at V came to 0 bases and at J to 1 base, leaving 1 base not matched to a gene. The CDR3 region is CASSLASGGVQETQYF. CDR3 nucleotide sequence: TGCGCCAGCAGCTTGGCTAGCGGGGGGGTCCAAGAGACCCAGTACTTC.

The chain couples TRBV9 to TRBJ1-5; no clear D. The CDR3 is 14 residues long. Looked up from germline, CDR1 is SGDLS and CDR2 is YYNGEE. Trimming left V 0 bases short and J 6 bases short, with 10 bases between. Written as DNA, the CDR3 is TGTGCCAGCAGCGTAGGGGATTGGGGTCAGCCCCAGCATTTT. The encoded protein is CASSVGDWGQPQHF.

This rearrangement joins TRBV2 to TRBJ2-3; 11 nucleotides align to TRBD2. The CDR3 spans 14 residues. V lost 8 bases, J lost 4 bases, and 5 bases stayed unmatched. Germline V CDR1 and CDR2: SNHLY, FYNNEI. The CDR3 sequence is CASASGGTSDTQYF. As DNA, the CDR3 is TGTGCCAGCGCTAGCGGGGGGACCTCAGATACGCAGTATTTT.

The gene calls are TRBV27 and TRBJ1-2, with D tentatively TRBD1 (6 bases). CDR3 length: 15 residues. Germline V gene lookup returns CDR1 MNHEY and CDR2 SMNVEV (reference sequence). The germline V and J ends were trimmed by 5 bases and 3 bases, with 16 bases remaining between them. CDR3 loop: CASSPRPDRYYGYTF. CDR3 coding DNA: TGTGCCAGCAGTCCTCGACCTGACAGGTACTATGGCTACACCTTC.

This clone was seen a few times. V and J are TRBV7-9 and TRBJ1-3, with a possible D match to TRBD1 (5 bases). This CDR3 comprises 12 residues. The germline V gene encodes CDR1 SEHNR and CDR2 FQNEAQ (reference sequence). Trimming cost V 5 bases and J 4 bases, with 6 bases left between them. The CDR3 nucleotides are TGTGCCAGCAGCCCAGGGGGAAACACCATATATTTT. Residues: CASSPGGNTIYF.

This clone appeared a few times. The chain employs TRBV6-1 and TRBJ1-5, with TRBD1 as a possible D gene (6 bases). The germline V gene has CDR1 MNHNS and CDR2 SASEGT. CDR3 length: 16 residues. The germline V and J ends were trimmed by 2 bases and 2 bases, with 13 bases remaining between them. CDR3 loop: CASSERGISGNQPQHF. For the CDR3, the DNA is TGTGCCAGCAGTGAAAGGGGGATAAGTGGCAATCAGCCCCAGCATTTT.

The chain recombines TRBV10-3 with TRBJ2-1; D gene unclear. V dropped 4 bases and J dropped 7 bases, with 20 bases sitting between them. Germline assignment: CDR1 ENHRY and CDR2 SYGVKD. The length of the CDR3 is 16 residues. The CDR3 DNA reads as TGTGCCATCAGTGGGTCCGGTACGGTAGGTGGAAATGAGCAGTTCTTC. It codes for CAISGSGTVGGNEQFF.

This chain uses TRBV10-3 with TRBJ1-2; 7 nucleotides match TRBD1. Losses at the gene ends were 2 bases for V and 5 bases for J; bases not matched to a gene: 2. Germline CDR1 reads ENHRY; CDR2 reads SYGVKD. The length of the CDR3 is 13 residues. CDR3 region: CAISEPTGYGYTF. The CDR3 DNA is TGTGCCATCAGTGAGCCGACAGGGTATGGCTACACCTTC.

This clone appeared a single time. V is TRBV10-1 and J is TRBJ2-7; no definite D call. CDR1 WNHNN and CDR2 SYGVQD come from the germline V gene (reference sequence). With 6 bases removed from V and 2 bases from J, the gap between germline ends came to 8 bases. The CDR3 length is 12 residues. CDR3 sequence (DNA): TGCGCCAGCAGCCTGGACCCCTACGAGCAGTACTTC. This translates into CASSLDPYEQYF.

The gene calls are TRBV19 and TRBJ2-7, with TRBD2 matching over 7 bases. The junction had 5 bases not matched to a gene; V was cut back by 5 bases and J by 7 bases. Germline lookup yields CDR1 LNHDA and CDR2 SQIVND (reference sequence). The CDR3 covers 12 residues. DNA of the CDR3: TGTGCCAGTAGTTCCGGGGAGGGGGAGCAGTACTTC. Protein: CASSSGEGEQYF.

The chain is built from TRBV19 and TRBJ2-2; 9 nucleotides line up with TRBD1. V lost 3 bases, J lost 6 bases, and 5 bases stayed unmatched. The CDR3 loop spans 15 amino acids. The germline gives CDR1 LNHDA, CDR2 SQIVND (reference sequence). The CDR3 loop reads CASSMGQGRSGELFF. The CDR3 nucleotides read TGTGCCAGTAGTATGGGACAGGGTCGGTCCGGGGAGCTGTTTTTT.

This clone was picked up a small number of times. The V and J genes are TRBV10-3 and TRBJ1-4; no clear D. V shed 5 bases and J shed 1 base, with 5 bases lying between them. This CDR3 is built from 13 residues. Germline CDR1 ENHRY, CDR2 SYGVKD. The CDR3 protein is CAISTGTNEKLFF. The CDR3 coding sequence is TGTGCCATCAGTACGGGAACTAATGAAAAACTGTTTTTT.